What follows describes a single TCR beta chain. CDR3 length: 15 residues. Germline V gene data show CDR1 as MNHEY and CDR2 as SMNVEV (reference sequence). V was clipped by 6 bases and J by 5 bases; unmatched bases: 5. This sample was included in a study of T cell responses to AZD1222 COVID-19 vaccine. Data came from immunoSEQ multiplex PCR; TCRdb stores just in-frame clones and leaves some out. Altogether tens of thousands of clones are present, more than 80% being singletons, with the ten largest covering more than 12%. The source was peripheral blood, collected 28 days after the second AZD1222 dose. The chain combines TRBV27 with TRBJ2-6; TRBD1 matches at 9 bases. This clonotype originated in an adult who received the AZD1222 COVID-19 vaccine. CDR3 sequence: CASRTQGARANVLTF. The CDR3 DNA follows: TGTGCCAGCAGGACACAGGGGGCCAGGGCCAACGTCCTGACTTTC.